Following are 21 T cell receptor beta chains from one sample sequenced in a study of shared clonotypes between healthy human individuals. Assay used: immunoSEQ multiplex PCR; TCRdb lists only in-frame clones, some missing. The data show roughly 500,000 clones, less than 85% seen once. Sample: PBMCs. Receptors were obtained from a woman in her forties in good health. Some clones in this sample may be carry-over from other donors' samples.

This chain links TRBV30 with TRBJ1-1, with D possibly TRBD1 on 5 matching bases. The CDR3 sequence is 13 residues long. The V gene's germline CDR1 is GTSNPN and CDR2 SVGIG (reference sequence). The ends were cut back, 5 bases at V and 1 base at J, with 11 bases in the middle. The CDR3 reads CAWVGRGNTEAFF. The CDR3 coding sequence is TGTGCCTGGGTTGGGAGGGGGAACACTGAAGCTTTCTTT.

V gene TRBV7-3 combines with J gene TRBJ1-1; no definite D call. CDR3 size: 13 residues. Germline CDR1 is SGHTA and CDR2 is FQGTGA. Between the trimmed V and J ends, which lost 5 bases and 4 bases, there was a span of 11 bases. CDR3: CASSLGVGTEAFF. CDR3 nucleotides: TGTGCCAGCAGCCTCGGGGTGGGCACTGAAGCTTTCTTT.

On this clone itself: The sample has other DNA sequences that encode this CDR3 too. V and J are TRBV5-1 and TRBJ2-1, with D unclear. This CDR3 contains 13 residues. CDR1 is SGHRS, CDR2 YFSETQ, per germline. The ends were cut back, 7 bases at V and 0 bases at J, with 8 bases in the middle. The CDR3, as DNA: TGCGCCAGCTCTACGAGCTCCTACAATGAGCAGTTCTTC. It is translated as CASSTSSYNEQFF.

The chain is built from TRBV18 and TRBJ1-5; 8 bases line up with TRBD1. After removal of 4 bases from V and 8 bases from J, the junction contained 7 bases not matched to a gene. CDR3 length: 14 residues. Germline V CDR1 and CDR2: KGHSH, LQKENI. The CDR3 DNA follows: TGTGCCAGCTCACGGACAGGGAGCCAGGAGCCCCAGCATTTT. Translation gives CASSRTGSQEPQHF.

The J gene is TRBJ1-2, the V gene TRBV11-1, with D hard to call. The germline CDR1 and CDR2 sequences are SGHAT and FQDESV (reference sequence). V gave up 4 bases and J gave up 1 base, with 10 bases separating them. This CDR3 spans 14 amino acids. CDR3 region: CASSSSGLNYGYTF. The CDR3 bases are TGTGCCAGCAGCTCCTCGGGCCTTAACTATGGCTACACCTTC.

As for this clone: Other nucleotide sequences from this sample produce the same CDR3. The V gene is TRBV11-2, the J gene TRBJ2-1, with unresolved D. The CDR3 consists of 10 residues. Germline V gene data show CDR1 as SGHAT and CDR2 as FQNNGV. V gave up 3 bases and J gave up 10 bases, with 4 bases separating them. CDR3 region: CASSFNEQFF. The CDR3 region has the DNA TGTGCCAGCAGCTTCAACGAGCAGTTCTTC.

This sequence joins TRBV18 and TRBJ1-5; no reliable D call. The V end lost 3 bases, the J end lost 4 bases, and 13 bases lay between the germline ends. This CDR3 has 15 amino acids. Germline V gene data show CDR1 as KGHSH and CDR2 as LQKENI. The CDR3 region is CASSPREGGNQPQHF. For the CDR3, the DNA is TGTGCCAGCTCACCCCGGGAGGGAGGTAATCAGCCCCAGCATTTT.

This clone was observed a single time. The chain employs TRBV7-8 and TRBJ2-5; no firm D call. V was cut by 8 bases and J by 4 bases, with 8 bases left in between. This CDR3 spans 11 amino acids. CDR1 is SGHVS, CDR2 FQNEAQ, per germline. CDR3 in amino acids: CASSSPETQYF. In DNA, the CDR3 is TGTGCCAGCTCCTCCCCAGAGACCCAGTACTTC.

This clone was seen once. This sequence joins TRBV7-9 and TRBJ2-2; possible D gene TRBD1, 5 bases. Looked up from germline, CDR1 is SEHNR and CDR2 is FQNEAQ (reference sequence). The CDR3 has 15 residues. V was shortened by 2 bases and J by 3 bases, with 10 bases between the two germline ends. For the CDR3, the DNA is TGTGCCAGCAGCTTATTAGGGGCTTACACCGGGGAGCTGTTTTTT. It yields the protein CASSLLGAYTGELFF.

The V gene is TRBV6-5, the J gene TRBJ1-3; no clear D gene. Per the germline V gene, CDR1 is MNHEY and CDR2 is SVGAGI. The CDR3 consists of 16 residues. With 0 bases removed from V and 4 bases from J, the gap between germline ends came to 13 bases. The CDR3 DNA is TGTGCCAGCAGTTACTCGTGGGGAGTGGGCGGAAACACCATATATTTT. Protein product: CASSYSWGVGGNTIYF.

The chain carries TRBV6-4 and TRBJ2-3, with 12 bases fitting TRBD1. CDR1 is MRHNA and CDR2 is SNTAGT in the germline V gene. Losses at the gene ends were 3 bases for V and 4 bases for J; bases not matched to a gene: 5. CDR3 length: 16 amino acids. CDR3 sequence (DNA): TGTGCCAGCAGTGAAACCGGGACAGGGGGCCCAGATACGCAGTATTTT. Protein product: CASSETGTGGPDTQYF.

CDR3 amino acids: CASSFAHGNTIYF. The CDR3 DNA sequence: TGTGCCAGCAGCTTCGCTCACGGAAACACCATATATTTT. The chain has TRBV7-2 and TRBJ1-3; unclear D gene. The V gene lost 3 bases and the J gene lost 4 bases, with 7 bases spanning the gap. Looked up from germline, CDR1 is SGHTA and CDR2 is FQGNSA. CDR3 length: 13 residues.

The chain uses TRBV2 and TRBJ2-1; D remains unclear. From germline, CDR1 is SNHLY and CDR2 FYNNEI. V dropped 2 bases and J dropped 4 bases, with 0 bases sitting between them. The CDR3 extends over 11 amino acids. The CDR3 here is CASSEYNEQFF. CDR3 coding DNA: TGTGCCAGCAGTGAATACAATGAGCAGTTCTTC.

The chain uses TRBV11-3 and TRBJ2-5, with D possibly TRBD2 on 5 matching bases. CDR1 and CDR2 (germline): SGHNT, YENEEA. The CDR3 sequence is 13 residues long. The germline V and J ends were trimmed by 0 bases and 5 bases, with 7 bases remaining between them. CDR3 protein: CASSLEGEETQYF. The DNA of the CDR3 is TGTGCCAGCAGCTTAGAGGGAGAGGAGACCCAGTACTTC.

CDR3 residues: CASSWSRANPQYF. CDR3 DNA: TGTGCCAGCAGTTGGAGCAGGGCAAATCCGCAGTACTTC. This sequence joins TRBV28 and TRBJ2-7, with D perhaps TRBD1 (5 bases). Trimming pared 4 bases from V and 9 bases from J, leaving 16 bases between. This CDR3 comprises 13 residues. Per the germline V gene, CDR1 is MDHEN and CDR2 is SYDVKM.

The chain couples TRBV11-2 to TRBJ2-2; 7 positions agree with TRBD1. CDR3 size: 11 residues. V lost 5 bases to trimming and J lost 12 bases; unmatched junction nucleotides: 3. Germline V gene lookup returns CDR1 SGHAT and CDR2 FQNNGV. For the CDR3, the DNA is TGTGCCAGCAGCCCAGGGGGAAAGCTGTTTTTT. It is translated as CASSPGGKLFF.

Details on this clone: The junction departs from the called germline gene at one end, perhaps through a read error. This chain connects TRBV7-7 to TRBJ1-1, with a possible D match to TRBD1 (6 bases). Germline V gene lookup returns CDR1 SSHAT and CDR2 FNYEAQ (reference sequence). This CDR3 has 15 residues. The CDR3 sequence is CASSLGGGEDTEAFF. The CDR3 DNA is TGTGCTAGCAGCTTAGGGGGGGGAGAGGACACTGAAGCTTTCTTT.

The chain links TRBV7-9 to TRBJ1-1; D call uncertain. Looked up from germline, CDR1 is SEHNR and CDR2 is FQNEAQ (reference sequence). V lost 0 bases, J lost 3 bases, and 2 bases lay in between. This CDR3 region has 12 residues. For the CDR3, the DNA is TGTGCCAGCAGCTTAGCGTACACTGAAGCTTTCTTT. The encoded protein is CASSLAYTEAFF.

The chain is built from TRBV7-6 and TRBJ1-5; 8 positions agree with TRBD1. From germline, CDR1 is SGHVS and CDR2 FNYEAQ. The CDR3 spans 17 residues. V lost 0 bases and J lost 5; bases outside the gene matches: 9. The DNA for the CDR3 is TGTGCCAGCAGCTTAGCGATAGGACAGGGCGGAGATCAGCCCCAGCATTTT. It is translated as CASSLAIGQGGDQPQHF.

Note on this clone: A much larger clone differs by one base, so this may be a read error. The chain employs TRBV7-2 and TRBJ1-5; 9 nucleotides line up with TRBD1. V dropped 1 base and J dropped 6; count of bases not matched to a gene: 7. This CDR3 has 16 amino acids. CDR1 is SGHTA and CDR2 is FQGNSA in the germline V gene. The CDR3 coding sequence is TGTGCCAGCAGCTTAGGGGACAGGGCTACTGGTCAGCCCCAGCATTTT. Its protein is CASSLGDRATGQPQHF. Full variable domain (remainder filled in from reference TRBV7-2 and TRBJ1-5): GAGVSQSPSNKVTEKGKDVELRCDPISGHTALYWYRQSLGQGLEFLIYFQGNSAPDKSGLPSDRFSAERTGGSVSTLTIQRTQQEDSAVYLCASSLGDRATGQPQHFGDGTRLSIL.

The gene calls are TRBV18 and TRBJ1-4; 7 nucleotides agree with TRBD1. CDR3 size: 14 residues. The J segment lost 4 bases and the V segment lost 4 bases, leaving 3 bases of the junction unmatched. Germline V lookup: CDR1 KGHSH, CDR2 LQKENI. In nucleotides, the CDR3 is TGTGCCAGCTCACGGGACAGACTTAATGAAAAACTGTTTTTT. Translation gives CASSRDRLNEKLFF.